A selection of T cell receptor beta chains follows, all from one sample in a study of vaccination effects on CD4 cells after COVID-19. These receptors have no identified antigens. Repertoires were generated with immunoSEQ multiplex PCR, while TCRdb's copy carries only in-frame clones and drops some. The sample lists 22,000 or so clones; roughly 76% were seen once. The material was CD4+ T cells from PBMCs cultured with HCoV-229E spike peptides, obtained after COVID-19 vaccination. The source of these receptors is a human donor who received a COVID-19 vaccine. CDR3s include the opening cysteine and the closing phenylalanine or tryptophan. D genes are given only for firm matches. Not every row has a clone size; where given, it reads once, few, many or a size class.

D gene: -
CDR3 length: 14
clone size: -
V gene: TRBV5-1
J gene: TRBJ2-7
CDR3 DNA: TGCGCCAGCAGTTTAATTCCCTCCTCCTACGAGCAGTACTTC
CDR3 protein: CASSLIPSSYEQYF

D gene: -
CDR3 length: 14
clone size: -
V gene: TRBV5-1
J gene: TRBJ1-1
CDR3 DNA: TGCGCCAGCAGCCTCCTTACAGGGAACACTGAAGCTTTCTTT
CDR3 protein: CASSLLTGNTEAFF

D gene: -
CDR3 length: 17
clone size: -
V gene: TRBV6-6
J gene: TRBJ1-1
CDR3 DNA: TGTGCCAGCAGTCCCCCCGCAGGACTTTTTTGGAACACTGAAGCTTTCTTT
CDR3 protein: CASSPPAGLFWNTEAFF

D gene: -
CDR3 length: 15
clone size: -
V gene: TRBV4-1
J gene: TRBJ2-2
CDR3 DNA: TGCGCCAGCAGCCAAGACCGTACGAACACCGGGGAGCTGTTTTTT
CDR3 protein: CASSQDRTNTGELFF

D gene: TRBD2
CDR3 length: 17
clone size: few
V gene: TRBV2
J gene: TRBJ2-2
CDR3 DNA: TGTGCCAGCAGGAACAAAGCGGGGGGGCCGAACACCGGGGAGCTGTTTTTT
CDR3 protein: CASRNKAGGPNTGELFF

D gene: TRBD2
CDR3 length: 17
clone size: -
V gene: TRBV9
J gene: TRBJ2-5
CDR3 DNA: TGTGCCAGCAGCGTAGCCCCTCCGGGCGGGGGGAAAGAGACCCAGTACTTC
CDR3 protein: CASSVAPPGGGKETQYF

D gene: TRBD1
CDR3 length: 12
clone size: few
V gene: TRBV12-3/TRBV12-4
J gene: TRBJ1-2
CDR3 DNA: TGTGCCAGCAGCCGGACAGGGGAAGGCTACACCTTC
CDR3 protein: CASSRTGEGYTF

D gene: -
CDR3 length: 15
clone size: few
V gene: TRBV6-1
J gene: TRBJ1-3
CDR3 DNA: TGTGCCAGCAGTGAAGAGGCTTACTCTGGAAACACCATATATTTT
CDR3 protein: CASSEEAYSGNTIYF

D gene: -
CDR3 length: 14
clone size: -
V gene: TRBV12-5
J gene: TRBJ1-1
CDR3 DNA: TGTGCTAGTGGTTCCGGGACGGTAAACACTGAAGCTTTCTTT
CDR3 protein: CASGSGTVNTEAFF

D gene: -
CDR3 length: 13
clone size: once
V gene: TRBV12-3/TRBV12-4
J gene: TRBJ1-4
CDR3 DNA: TGTGCCAGCAGCTCCCCTATGGACGGAAAACTGTTTTTT
CDR3 protein: CASSSPMDGKLFF

D gene: -
CDR3 length: 16
clone size: -
V gene: TRBV13
J gene: TRBJ1-6
CDR3 DNA: TGTGCCAGCAGCGGCCGCGGGACGTATCAGGATTCACCCCTCCACTTT
CDR3 protein: CASSGRGTYQDSPLHF

D gene: -
CDR3 length: 12
clone size: few
V gene: TRBV10-1
J gene: TRBJ1-1
CDR3 DNA: TGCGCCAGCAGCGTCGGACAGTATGAAGCTTTCTTT
CDR3 protein: CASSVGQYEAFF

D gene: -
CDR3 length: 15
clone size: -
V gene: TRBV5-4
J gene: TRBJ2-2
CDR3 DNA: TGTGCCAGCAGCTCCGGGACGACCTACACCGGGGAGCTGTTTTTT
CDR3 protein: CASSSGTTYTGELFF

D gene: -
CDR3 length: 13
clone size: -
V gene: TRBV6-5
J gene: TRBJ1-1
CDR3 DNA: TGTGCCAGCAGAAACCCAGGGAACACTGAAGCTTTCTTT
CDR3 protein: CASRNPGNTEAFF

D gene: TRBD2
CDR3 length: 16
clone size: -
V gene: TRBV19
J gene: TRBJ2-7
CDR3 DNA: TGTGCCAGTAACCCCGGGGGTAGCGGGAGCTCCTACGAGCAGTACTTC
CDR3 protein: CASNPGGSGSSYEQYF

D gene: TRBD2
CDR3 length: 14
clone size: -
V gene: TRBV5-4
J gene: TRBJ2-5
CDR3 DNA: TGTGCCAGCAGCTTAGCGGGGGGGCCGGGGACCCAGTACTTC
CDR3 protein: CASSLAGGPGTQYF

D gene: TRBD1
CDR3 length: 16
clone size: -
V gene: TRBV4-1
J gene: TRBJ1-2
CDR3 DNA: TGCGCCAGCAGCCAAGACCAGGGACAGGGGGCTTCTGGCTACACCTTC
CDR3 protein: CASSQDQGQGASGYTF

D gene: -
CDR3 length: 14
clone size: -
V gene: TRBV6-6
J gene: TRBJ2-5
CDR3 DNA: TGTGCCAGCAGTAGAGGAGGGCCTGGGGAGACCCAGTACTTC
CDR3 protein: CASSRGGPGETQYF

D gene: -
CDR3 length: 15
clone size: -
V gene: TRBV6-6
J gene: TRBJ2-7
CDR3 DNA: TGTGCCAGCATTAAAGGGACTGAAACCAGCTACGAGCAGTACTTC
CDR3 protein: CASIKGTETSYEQYF

D gene: TRBD2
CDR3 length: 16
clone size: -
V gene: TRBV9
J gene: TRBJ2-7
CDR3 DNA: TGTGCCAGCAGCGCGGGCCCCGCTAGCGGGAGTGGCGAGCAGTACTTC
CDR3 protein: CASSAGPASGSGEQYF

D gene: -
CDR3 length: 12
clone size: -
V gene: TRBV20-1
J gene: TRBJ1-6
CDR3 DNA: TGCAGTGCTAGTAGTAATAATTCACCCCTCCACTTT
CDR3 protein: CSASSNNSPLHF

D gene: TRBD1
CDR3 length: 14
clone size: -
V gene: TRBV6-5
J gene: TRBJ2-7
CDR3 DNA: TGTGCCAGTCCCCGGGACAGCCAACTCTACGAGCAGTACTTC
CDR3 protein: CASPRDSQLYEQYF

D gene: -
CDR3 length: 15
clone size: once
V gene: TRBV12-2
J gene: TRBJ2-4
CDR3 DNA: TGTGCGGTTGCTGGGGGGGGCACGTCCAAAAACATTCAGTACTTC
CDR3 protein: CAVAGGGTSKNIQYF

D gene: -
CDR3 length: 12
clone size: -
V gene: TRBV24-1
J gene: TRBJ2-1
CDR3 DNA: TGTGCCACCAGTGAGAGGAAAGGTGAGCAGTTCTTC
CDR3 protein: CATSERKGEQFF

D gene: -
CDR3 length: 15
clone size: -
V gene: TRBV7-9
J gene: TRBJ2-5
CDR3 DNA: TGTGCCAGCAGCCCGACCTCTTCCGGCCAAGAGACCCAGTACTTC
CDR3 protein: CASSPTSSGQETQYF

D gene: -
CDR3 length: 15
clone size: -
V gene: TRBV19
J gene: TRBJ2-1
CDR3 DNA: TGTGCCAGTAGTCGTCTGCAGGGTCCCCGCACTGAGCAGTTCTTC
CDR3 protein: CASSRLQGPRTEQFF

D gene: -
CDR3 length: 15
clone size: -
V gene: TRBV27
J gene: TRBJ1-4
CDR3 DNA: TGTGCCAGCAGTTTATCGTCCGGAACTAATGAAAAACTGTTTTTT
CDR3 protein: CASSLSSGTNEKLFF

D gene: -
CDR3 length: 15
clone size: -
V gene: TRBV6-5
J gene: TRBJ2-1
CDR3 DNA: TGTGCCAGCAGGCCCCCAAACAGGGTCCACAATGAGCAGTTCTTC
CDR3 protein: CASRPPNRVHNEQFF

D gene: TRBD1
CDR3 length: 13
clone size: -
V gene: TRBV2
J gene: TRBJ1-2
CDR3 DNA: TGTGCCAGCAGTCAGGACAGGGGCGGTGGCTACACCTTC
CDR3 protein: CASSQDRGGGYTF

D gene: -
CDR3 length: 16
clone size: -
V gene: TRBV5-4
J gene: TRBJ1-6
CDR3 DNA: TGTGCCAGCAGCTCACGAGGGGACCCCTATAATTCACCCCTCCACTTT
CDR3 protein: CASSSRGDPYNSPLHF

D gene: TRBD1
CDR3 length: 14
clone size: few
V gene: TRBV15
J gene: TRBJ2-7
CDR3 DNA: TGTGCCACCAGCAGACTACCGGGACAGGGTCAGCAGTACTTC
CDR3 protein: CATSRLPGQGQQYF

D gene: -
CDR3 length: 15
clone size: -
V gene: TRBV5-1
J gene: TRBJ2-1
CDR3 DNA: TGCGCCAGCAGCCGGGACGGGTTCTCCTACAATGAGCAGTTCTTC
CDR3 protein: CASSRDGFSYNEQFF

D gene: TRBD1
CDR3 length: 19
clone size: -
V gene: TRBV18
J gene: TRBJ1-2
CDR3 DNA: TGTGCCAGCTCACCACTGGCTTTGGCCCCGGGACAGGGCAACTATGGCTACACCTTC
CDR3 protein: CASSPLALAPGQGNYGYTF

D gene: -
CDR3 length: 16
clone size: -
V gene: TRBV5-4
J gene: TRBJ2-3
CDR3 DNA: TGTGCCAGCAGCTTAGGGGGGCTTTCTAGCACAGATACGCAGTATTTT
CDR3 protein: CASSLGGLSSTDTQYF

D gene: -
CDR3 length: 16
clone size: few
V gene: TRBV7-9
J gene: TRBJ1-3
CDR3 DNA: TGTGCCAGCAGCACCAGGGGCCAGAGCTCTGGAAACACCATATATTTT
CDR3 protein: CASSTRGQSSGNTIYF

D gene: TRBD1
CDR3 length: 15
clone size: -
V gene: TRBV6-6
J gene: TRBJ2-7
CDR3 DNA: TGTGCCAGCAGCACATCCGGGACAGGACCCTACGAGCAGTACTTC
CDR3 protein: CASSTSGTGPYEQYF

D gene: -
CDR3 length: 17
clone size: -
V gene: TRBV9
J gene: TRBJ2-1
CDR3 DNA: TGTGCCAGCAGCGTAGTGGCTAGCTCGGTGGGGTACAATGAGCAGTTCTTC
CDR3 protein: CASSVVASSVGYNEQFF